These T cell receptor beta chains were read from a single sample in a study of Ad26.COV2.S vaccination and SARS-CoV-2 variants. Clones were read by immunoSEQ multiplex PCR, and TCRdb kept only the in-frame ones, dropping some. This sample yields roughly 700,000 clones, of which approximately 88% are seen a single time; about 1.5% belongs to the top ten. Sample: peripheral blood, taken in a trial of Ad26.COV2.S vaccine versus placebo. These receptors all stem from a person between 18 and 59 years old who received the Ad26.COV2.S COVID-19 vaccine or a placebo. CDR3s include the opening cysteine and the closing phenylalanine or tryptophan. The D gene is left open where the match is weak. For some rows the clone size is stated as once, few or many, or as a class when expanded; others skip it.

CDR3nt | CDR3aa | j_gene | abundance | d_gene | v_gene
TGTGCCAGCAGCCCCGGGTTGGCTAACTATGGCTACACCTTC | CASSPGLANYGYTF | TRBJ1-2 | . | . | TRBV11-2
TGTGCCAGCAGCACCTCAGGGGGCGCGGGATATGGCTACACCTTC | CASSTSGGAGYGYTF | TRBJ1-2 | . | TRBD1 | TRBV7-3
TGTGCCAGTAGTATAGTAGACCGTTCCTACGAGCAGTACTTC | CASSIVDRSYEQYF | TRBJ2-7 | . | . | TRBV19
TGCAGCGCCACCAAAACCTCTGAAGCTTTCTTT | CSATKTSEAFF | TRBJ1-1 | . | . | TRBV29-1
TGTGCCAGCAGTTACTCACGGCAGGGTCCCTACGAGCAGTACTTC | CASSYSRQGPYEQYF | TRBJ2-7 | . | . | TRBV6-5
TGTGCCAGCTCACCAATGGGCAATGAGCAGTTCTTC | CASSPMGNEQFF | TRBJ2-1 | . | . | TRBV18
TGTGCCACCAGCATCGACCACAGGGCCCGGATTAACTATGGCTACACCTTC | CATSIDHRARINYGYTF | TRBJ1-2 | . | . | TRBV15
TGTGCCAGCAGCTTAGGGTCAGGGGCCGGGGCACCCCTCCACTTT | CASSLGSGAGAPLHF | TRBJ1-6 | few | . | TRBV7-2
TGTGCCATCAGTGATAAGAACCACAGGAAGACAGAGACCCAGTACTTC | CAISDKNHRKTETQYF | TRBJ2-5 | . | . | TRBV10-3
TGTGCCGCCGGCAAGTTACTAGCTGCCCCGAACACAGATACGCAGTATTTT | CAAGKLLAAPNTDTQYF | TRBJ2-3 | . | . | TRBV10-3
TGCGCCAGCAGCTCAAGGGTCCACAATGAGCAGTTCTTC | CASSSRVHNEQFF | TRBJ2-1 | . | . | TRBV5-1
TGTGCCAGCAGCTTAGCGTCGGGGGCCATTGGAAACACCATATATTTT | CASSLASGAIGNTIYF | TRBJ1-3 | . | . | TRBV7-6
TGTGCCAGCAGCCTACCTGGGACTAGCGGGAGCGTCGGGACCCAGTACTTC | CASSLPGTSGSVGTQYF | TRBJ2-5 | . | TRBD2 | TRBV3-1/TRBV3-2
TGTGCCAGCAGCTCCTCCCCCCCCCTCGAGCAGTACTTC | CASSSSPPLEQYF | TRBJ2-7 | . | . | TRBV7-2
TGTGCCAGCATCTCCCCAGGAGCGTACAATGAGCAGTTCTTC | CASISPGAYNEQFF | TRBJ2-1 | once | . | TRBV7-2
TGCACCAGCAGCCTAGGGACTAGCGGGAGGAAATACAATGAGCAGTTCTTC | CTSSLGTSGRKYNEQFF | TRBJ2-1 | . | . | TRBV1
TGTGCCAGCAGCCCCACTCCGGGACTAGCGGGGGTGTTC | CASSPTPGLAGVF | TRBJ2-7 | . | TRBD2 | TRBV27
TGTGCCAGCAGTTACTCGGCTAGCGGGGGGGATACGCAGTATTTT | CASSYSASGGDTQYF | TRBJ2-3 | . | TRBD2 | TRBV6-6
TGTGCCAGTAGCCCTCGGGACACAAGTACGAACACTGAAGCTTTCTTT | CASSPRDTSTNTEAFF | TRBJ1-1 | . | . | TRBV19
TGTGCCAGCAGCTCGTCCTCCGGGACAGTAAGTTACAATGAGCAGTTCTTC | CASSSSSGTVSYNEQFF | TRBJ2-1 | . | TRBD1 | TRBV7-9
TGTGCCAGCAGCTTAGTGGGGGTTGGTAGCAATCAGCCCCAGCATTTT | CASSLVGVGSNQPQHF | TRBJ1-5 | . | . | TRBV7-2
TGTGCCAGCAGCCAACTAGCGGAAGATAACATTCAGTACTTC | CASSQLAEDNIQYF | TRBJ2-4 | . | TRBD2 | TRBV7-2
TGTGCCAGCAGCTTAGGGAGCCGGGACCAAGAGACCCAGTACTTC | CASSLGSRDQETQYF | TRBJ2-5 | . | . | TRBV11-3
TGTGCCTGGAGTAAAAACGATCAAGAGACCCAGTACTTC | CAWSKNDQETQYF | TRBJ2-5 | . | . | TRBV30
TGTGCCAGCAGTTACTCGATAACGGCCAGGGCCTACACCTTC | CASSYSITARAYTF | TRBJ1-2 | . | . | TRBV6-5
TGCGCCAGCAGCCAAGCCGGGACAGAAGCCTACGAGCAGTACTTC | CASSQAGTEAYEQYF | TRBJ2-7 | . | TRBD1 | TRBV4-3
TGTGCCAGCAGCTTAGGGACTGGGAACACCGGGGAGCTGTTTTTT | CASSLGTGNTGELFF | TRBJ2-2 | . | . | TRBV7-9
TGTGCCATTCAATTTGCGGGAGGAGGAAACACCATATATTTT | CAIQFAGGGNTIYF | TRBJ1-3 | once | . | TRBV7-2
TGTGCCAGTAGTCCCCGGGTGGAAGCCAAAAACATTCAGTACTTC | CASSPRVEAKNIQYF | TRBJ2-4 | . | . | TRBV19
TGTGCCAGCCTGGCTTCGGCAGGCGTTGAAAAACTGTTTTTT | CASLASAGVEKLFF | TRBJ1-4 | . | . | TRBV2
TGTGCCAGCAGGACCCCCGGACTAGGGGACGAGCAGTACTTC | CASRTPGLGDEQYF | TRBJ2-7 | . | TRBD2 | TRBV6-6
TGTGCCAGCAGTTACCAGGGAATCGCCGGGGAGCTGTTTTTT | CASSYQGIAGELFF | TRBJ2-2 | . | . | TRBV6-6
TGTGCCAGTAGTATAGAGGGGACAGGGGTTTTGGAGACCCAGTACTTC | CASSIEGTGVLETQYF | TRBJ2-5 | . | TRBD1 | TRBV19
TGCGCCAGCTGCCCCAGAGGGTCTGGGGCCAACGTCCTGACTTTC | CASCPRGSGANVLTF | TRBJ2-6 | . | . | TRBV5-1
TGTGCCAGCAGGGCCTTAGTCGGAGGGTACGAGCAGTACTTC | CASRALVGGYEQYF | TRBJ2-7 | . | . | TRBV6-5
TGTGCCAGCACCGGGGGGACTGGGGCCAACGTCCTGACTTTC | CASTGGTGANVLTF | TRBJ2-6 | . | TRBD2 | TRBV7-2
TGTGCCAGTAAAGTAAGGGGGTCAGATACGCAGTATTTT | CASKVRGSDTQYF | TRBJ2-3 | . | . | TRBV7-2
TGTGCCAGCTCACCAGGACCGACAGATACGCAGTATTTT | CASSPGPTDTQYF | TRBJ2-3 | . | . | TRBV18
TGTGCCAGCAGCCGGTTGGAGGGGAGGTACGAGCAGTACTTC | CASSRLEGRYEQYF | TRBJ2-7 | . | . | TRBV6-2/TRBV6-3
TGCAGCGTTGATGGCACAGGGGGCATATACTATGGCTACACCTTC | CSVDGTGGIYYGYTF | TRBJ1-2 | once | TRBD1 | TRBV29-1
TGTGCCACCGGTCCAGGGGGGATGGCCAATGAGCAGTTCTTC | CATGPGGMANEQFF | TRBJ2-1 | . | . | TRBV24-1